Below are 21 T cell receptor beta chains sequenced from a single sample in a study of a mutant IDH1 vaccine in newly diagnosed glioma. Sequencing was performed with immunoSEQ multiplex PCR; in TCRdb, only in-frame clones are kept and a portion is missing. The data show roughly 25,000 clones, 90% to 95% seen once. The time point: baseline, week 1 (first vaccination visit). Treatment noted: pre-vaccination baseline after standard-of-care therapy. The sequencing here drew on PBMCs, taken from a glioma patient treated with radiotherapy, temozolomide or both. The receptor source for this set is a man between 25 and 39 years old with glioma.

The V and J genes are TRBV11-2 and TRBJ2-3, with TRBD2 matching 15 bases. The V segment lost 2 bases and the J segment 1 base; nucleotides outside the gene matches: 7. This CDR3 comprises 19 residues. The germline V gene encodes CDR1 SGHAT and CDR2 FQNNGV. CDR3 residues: CASSLTGLAGGLGTDTQYF. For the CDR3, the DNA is TGTGCCAGCAGCTTAACCGGACTAGCGGGAGGGCTCGGCACAGATACGCAGTATTTT.

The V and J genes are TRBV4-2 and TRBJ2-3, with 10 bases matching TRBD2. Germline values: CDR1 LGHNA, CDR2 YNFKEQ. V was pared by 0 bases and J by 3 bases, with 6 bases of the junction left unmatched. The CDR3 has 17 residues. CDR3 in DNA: TGTGCCAGCAGCCAAGATCGAGCGGGAGGGGGGACAGATACGCAGTATTTT. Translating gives CASSQDRAGGGTDTQYF.

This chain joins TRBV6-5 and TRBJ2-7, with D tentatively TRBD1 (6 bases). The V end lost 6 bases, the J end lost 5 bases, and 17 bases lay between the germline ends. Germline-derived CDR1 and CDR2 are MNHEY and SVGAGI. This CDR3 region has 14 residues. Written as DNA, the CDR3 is TGTGCCAGCAGACCTTCGGGACATCGAAACGAGCAGTACTTC. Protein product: CASRPSGHRNEQYF.

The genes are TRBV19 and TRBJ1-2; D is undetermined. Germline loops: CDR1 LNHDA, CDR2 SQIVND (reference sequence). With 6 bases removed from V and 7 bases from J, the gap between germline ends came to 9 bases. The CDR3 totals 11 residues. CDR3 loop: CASSAQRGYTF. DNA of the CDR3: TGTGCCAGTAGCGCCCAGCGTGGCTACACCTTC.

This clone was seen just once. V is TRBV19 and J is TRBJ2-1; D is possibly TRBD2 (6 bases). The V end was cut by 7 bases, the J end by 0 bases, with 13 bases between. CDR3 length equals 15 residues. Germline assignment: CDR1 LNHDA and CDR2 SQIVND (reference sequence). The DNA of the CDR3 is TGTGCCAGTAAGGGTGGCGGGGCCTCCTACAATGAGCAGTTCTTC. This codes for CASKGGGASYNEQFF.

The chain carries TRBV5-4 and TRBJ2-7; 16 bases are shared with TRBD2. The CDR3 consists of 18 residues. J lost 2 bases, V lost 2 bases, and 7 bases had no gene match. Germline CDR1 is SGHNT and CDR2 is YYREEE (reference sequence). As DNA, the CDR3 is TGTGCCAGCAGCTTTGGGGGACTAGCGGGAGGGCTTACCTACGAGCAGTACTTC. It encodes CASSFGGLAGGLTYEQYF.

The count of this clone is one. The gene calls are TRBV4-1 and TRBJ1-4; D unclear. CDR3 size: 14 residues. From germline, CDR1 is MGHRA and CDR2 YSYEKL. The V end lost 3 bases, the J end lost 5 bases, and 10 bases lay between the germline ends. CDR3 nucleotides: TGCGCCAGCAGCCAGTGGGAACAAAATGAAAAACTGTTTTTT. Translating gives CASSQWEQNEKLFF.

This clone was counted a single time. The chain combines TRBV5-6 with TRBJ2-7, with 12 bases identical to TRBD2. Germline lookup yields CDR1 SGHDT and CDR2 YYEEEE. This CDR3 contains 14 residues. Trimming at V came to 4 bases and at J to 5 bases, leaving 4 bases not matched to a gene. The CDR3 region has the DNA TGTGCCAGCAGCCGACTAGCGGGAGTCGACGAGCAGTACTTC. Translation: CASSRLAGVDEQYF.

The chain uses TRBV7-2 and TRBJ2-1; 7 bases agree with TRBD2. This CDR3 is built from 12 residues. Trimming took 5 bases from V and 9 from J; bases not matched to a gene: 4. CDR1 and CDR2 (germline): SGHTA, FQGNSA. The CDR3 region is CASSPLAGEQFF. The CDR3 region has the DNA TGTGCCAGCAGCCCCTTAGCGGGTGAGCAGTTCTTC. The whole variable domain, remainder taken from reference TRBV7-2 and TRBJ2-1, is GAGVSQSPSNKVTEKGKDVELRCDPISGHTALYWYRQSLGQGLEFLIYFQGNSAPDKSGLPSDRFSAERTGGSVSTLTIQRTQQEDSAVYLCASSPLAGEQFFGPGTRLTVL.

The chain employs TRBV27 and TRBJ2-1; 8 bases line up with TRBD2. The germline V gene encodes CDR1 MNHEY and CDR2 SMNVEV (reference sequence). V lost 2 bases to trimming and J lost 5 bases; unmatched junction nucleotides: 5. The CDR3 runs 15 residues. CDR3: CASSLRGRPHNEQFF. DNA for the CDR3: TGTGCCAGCAGTTTACGCGGGAGGCCCCACAATGAGCAGTTCTTC.

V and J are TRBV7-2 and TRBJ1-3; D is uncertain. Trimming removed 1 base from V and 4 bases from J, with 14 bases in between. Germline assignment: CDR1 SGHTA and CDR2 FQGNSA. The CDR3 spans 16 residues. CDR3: CASSLGVAVVGNTIYF. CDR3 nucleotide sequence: TGTGCCAGCAGCTTAGGGGTAGCGGTGGTCGGAAACACCATATATTTT.

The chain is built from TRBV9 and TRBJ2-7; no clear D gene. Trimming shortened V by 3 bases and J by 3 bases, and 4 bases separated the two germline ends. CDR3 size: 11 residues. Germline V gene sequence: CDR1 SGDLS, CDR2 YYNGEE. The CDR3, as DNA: TGTGCCAGCAGCGGGTACTACGAGCAGTACTTC. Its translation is CASSGYYEQYF.

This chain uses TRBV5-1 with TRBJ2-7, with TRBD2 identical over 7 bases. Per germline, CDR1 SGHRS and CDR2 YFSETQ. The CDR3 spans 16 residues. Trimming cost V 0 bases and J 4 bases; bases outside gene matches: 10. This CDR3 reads CASSLGVLGGPYEQYF. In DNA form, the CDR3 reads TGCGCCAGCAGCTTGGGGGTTTTGGGAGGGCCGTACGAGCAGTACTTC.

The CDR3 reads CASSYQGSTDTQYF. The CDR3 DNA reads as TGTGCCAGCAGTTACCAGGGTAGCACAGATACGCAGTATTTT. This rearrangement joins TRBV6-5 to TRBJ2-3, with a possible D match to TRBD1 (5 bases). Deletions cut 2 bases from V and 0 bases from J, with 6 bases between. The germline V gene has CDR1 MNHEY and CDR2 SVGAGI. The length of the CDR3 is 14 residues.

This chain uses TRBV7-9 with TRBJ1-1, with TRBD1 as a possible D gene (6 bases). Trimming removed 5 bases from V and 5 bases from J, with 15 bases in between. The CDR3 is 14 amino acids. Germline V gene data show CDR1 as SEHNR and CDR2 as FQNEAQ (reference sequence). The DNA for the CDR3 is TGTGCCAGCAGCCGATCAGGGGTTACAACTGAAGCTTTCTTT. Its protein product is CASSRSGVTTEAFF.

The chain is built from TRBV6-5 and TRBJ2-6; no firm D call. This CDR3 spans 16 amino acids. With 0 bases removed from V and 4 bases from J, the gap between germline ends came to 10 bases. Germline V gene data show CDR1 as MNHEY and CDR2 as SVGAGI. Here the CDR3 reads CASSYSVFGGANVLTF. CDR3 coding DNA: TGTGCCAGCAGTTACTCGGTTTTTGGAGGGGCCAACGTCCTGACTTTC.

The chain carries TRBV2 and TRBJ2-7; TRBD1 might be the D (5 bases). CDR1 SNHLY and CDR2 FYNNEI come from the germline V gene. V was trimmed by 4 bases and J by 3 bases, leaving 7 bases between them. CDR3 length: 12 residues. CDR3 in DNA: TGTGCCAGCAGTGGGGGCCACTACGAGCAGTACTTC. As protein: CASSGGHYEQYF. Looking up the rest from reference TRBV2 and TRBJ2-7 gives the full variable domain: EPEVTQTPSHQVTQMGQEVILRCVPISNHLYFYWYRQILGQKVEFLVSFYNNEISEKSEIFDDQFSVERPDGSNFTLKIRSTKLEDSAMYFCASSGGHYEQYFGPGTRLTVT.

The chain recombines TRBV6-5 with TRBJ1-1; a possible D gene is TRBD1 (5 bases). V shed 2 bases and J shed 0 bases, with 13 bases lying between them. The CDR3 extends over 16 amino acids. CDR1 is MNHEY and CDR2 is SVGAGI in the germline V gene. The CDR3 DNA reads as TGTGCCAGCAGTTACGCCGGGACTCCCGTGAACACTGAAGCTTTCTTT. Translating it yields CASSYAGTPVNTEAFF.

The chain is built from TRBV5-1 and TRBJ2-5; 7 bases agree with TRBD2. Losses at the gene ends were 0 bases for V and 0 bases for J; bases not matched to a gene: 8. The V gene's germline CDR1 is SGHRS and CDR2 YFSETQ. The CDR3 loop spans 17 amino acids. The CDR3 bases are TGCGCCAGCAGCTTGGGCGCTAGCGGAAACTACCAAGAGACCCAGTACTTC. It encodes CASSLGASGNYQETQYF.

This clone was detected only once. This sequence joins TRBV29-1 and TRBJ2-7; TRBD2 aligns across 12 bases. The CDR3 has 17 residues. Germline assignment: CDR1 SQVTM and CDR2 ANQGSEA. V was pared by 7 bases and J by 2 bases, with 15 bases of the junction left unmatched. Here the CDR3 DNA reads TGCAGCGCCCTCATTTTACCCCGACTAGCGGGAGCCTACGAGCAGTACTTC. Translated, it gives CSALILPRLAGAYEQYF.

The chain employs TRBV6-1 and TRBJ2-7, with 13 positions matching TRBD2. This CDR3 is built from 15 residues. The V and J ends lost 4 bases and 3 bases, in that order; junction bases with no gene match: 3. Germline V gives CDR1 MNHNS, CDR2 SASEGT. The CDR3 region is CASSARTSGSYEQYF. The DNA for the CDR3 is TGTGCCAGCAGTGCTAGGACTAGCGGGAGCTACGAGCAGTACTTC.